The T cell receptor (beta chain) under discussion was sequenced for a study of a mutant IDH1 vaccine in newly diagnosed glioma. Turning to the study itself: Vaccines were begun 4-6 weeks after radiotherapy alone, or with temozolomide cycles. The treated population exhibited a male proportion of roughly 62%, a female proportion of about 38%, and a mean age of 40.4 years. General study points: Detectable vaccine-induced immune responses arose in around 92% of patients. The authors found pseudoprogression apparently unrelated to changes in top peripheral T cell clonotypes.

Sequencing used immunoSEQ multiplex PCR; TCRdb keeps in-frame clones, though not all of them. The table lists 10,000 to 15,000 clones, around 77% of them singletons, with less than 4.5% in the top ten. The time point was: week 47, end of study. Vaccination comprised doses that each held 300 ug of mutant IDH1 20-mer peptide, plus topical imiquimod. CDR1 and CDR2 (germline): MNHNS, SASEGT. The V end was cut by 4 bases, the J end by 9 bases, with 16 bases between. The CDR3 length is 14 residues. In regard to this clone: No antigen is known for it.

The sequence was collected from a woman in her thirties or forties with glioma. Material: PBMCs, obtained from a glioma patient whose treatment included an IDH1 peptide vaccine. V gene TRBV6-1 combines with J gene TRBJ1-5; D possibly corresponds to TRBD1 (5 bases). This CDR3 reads CASSVEGALRPQHF. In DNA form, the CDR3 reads TGTGCCAGCAGTGTCGAAGGGGCCCTACGGCCCCAGCATTTT.